The 10 T cell receptor beta chains below come from one sample, sequenced in a study of cytomegalovirus exposure and HLA in healthy donors (dated by TCRdb to the late 2010s). Library creation used the immunoSEQ multiplex PCR assay. The multiplex PCR relied on a mix of 60 forward primers for TCR Vbeta segments and 13 reverse primers for TCR Jbeta segments. TCRdb mirrors the immuneACCESS table, restricted to in-frame sequences. Some clones are absent from its copies; in checked studies, under half trace to an unresolved V gene, and the reason for the others is unknown. The sample's clone listing holds over 55,000 clones. Jointly, the top ten make up less than 20% of the sample. Sequenced: PBMCs. The source of these receptors is a boy aged 10-17 years in good health and CMV-seronegative.

The chain links TRBV7-9 to TRBJ2-7; 10 nucleotides match TRBD1. V was pared by 4 bases and J by 1 base, with 10 bases of the junction left unmatched. The germline CDR1 and CDR2 sequences are SEHNR and FQNEAQ (reference sequence). CDR3 size: 17 residues. DNA for the CDR3: TGTGCCAGCAGCTCTGGACGAAGGACAGGGGGGTCCTACGAGCAGTACTTC. Translated: CASSSGRRTGGSYEQYF.

The chain carries TRBV5-1 and TRBJ2-5; maybe TRBD1 (6 bases). V shed 4 bases and J shed 2 bases, with 15 bases lying between them. This CDR3 is 15 amino acids long. Germline V lookup: CDR1 SGHRS, CDR2 YFSETQ. The CDR3 is CASSITGRVQETQYF. DNA for the CDR3: TGCGCCAGCAGCATCACAGGGAGAGTTCAAGAGACCCAGTACTTC.

V usage is TRBV25-1 and J usage is TRBJ1-4, with 7 nucleotides matching TRBD1. Germline CDR1 and CDR2: MGHDK and SYGVNS. CDR3 size: 14 residues. The junction had 9 bases not matched to a gene; V was cut back by 6 bases and J by 8 bases. The CDR3 region has the DNA TGTGCCAGCAGCACAGGGGCGCAGGCCGAAAAACTGTTTTTT. It specifies CASSTGAQAEKLFF.

Here the CDR3 DNA reads TGTGCCTGGAGAATGCCGGGAGCCGCGGACACTGAAGCTTTCTTT. This translates into CAWRMPGAADTEAFF. The rearrangement links TRBV30 to TRBJ1-1, with D hard to call. This CDR3 is 15 amino acids long. Germline values: CDR1 GTSNPN, CDR2 SVGIG (reference sequence). V shed 3 bases and J shed 3 bases, with 17 bases lying between them.

The rearrangement joins TRBV6-7 to TRBJ1-1, with 8 nucleotides matching TRBD1. TRBV6-7 is an open reading frame whose function is uncertain. V shed 6 bases, J shed 1 base, and the junction held 7 bases outside the gene matches. The CDR3 is made up of 15 amino acids. CDR3 coding DNA: TGTGCCAGCAGCAGAATACAGGGGGAGAACACTGAAGCTTTCTTT. Encoded protein: CASSRIQGENTEAFF.

V usage is TRBV7-2 and J usage is TRBJ1-5; D remains unclear. V dropped 2 bases and J dropped 4 bases, with 9 bases sitting between them. The CDR3 consists of 14 residues. Germline CDR1 SGHTA, CDR2 FQGNSA. In nucleotides, the CDR3 is TGTGCCAGCAGCTTATTCTTGACTAATCAGCCCCAGCATTTT. This translates into CASSLFLTNQPQHF.

The V call is TRBV2, the J call TRBJ2-1; 11 nucleotides line up with TRBD2. Germline V gene data show CDR1 as SNHLY and CDR2 as FYNNEI. With V trimmed by 6 bases and J by 6 bases, 7 bases remained unmatched. This CDR3 is 15 amino acids long. The CDR3 loop is CASRVSGGASNEQFF. The DNA of the CDR3 is TGTGCCAGCAGGGTTAGCGGGGGGGCCTCCAATGAGCAGTTCTTC.

This sequence joins TRBV7-6 and TRBJ2-7; D not resolved. V shed 3 bases and J shed 2 bases, with 8 bases lying between them. The germline V gene encodes CDR1 SGHVS and CDR2 FNYEAQ. This CDR3 is built from 13 residues. The CDR3: CASSFPSTYEQYF. As DNA, the CDR3 is TGTGCCAGCAGCTTCCCCAGTACCTACGAGCAGTACTTC.

The chain carries TRBV30 and TRBJ1-1; D gene uncertain. Germline V CDR1 and CDR2: GTSNPN, SVGIG (reference sequence). This CDR3 is built from 10 residues. V lost 1 base and J 10 bases, leaving 7 bases between the germline ends. DNA of the CDR3: TGTGCCTGGAGTGCCAGAACAGCTTTCTTT. Translated, it gives CAWSARTAFF.

In nucleotides, the CDR3 is TGTGCCAGCAGTTCCGGCACTGAAGCTTTCTTT. Translating gives CASSSGTEAFF. The chain has TRBV27 and TRBJ1-1; the D is unclear. The germline V gene has CDR1 MNHEY and CDR2 SMNVEV (reference sequence). Trimming pared 4 bases from V and 4 bases from J, leaving 4 bases between. CDR3 length: 11 amino acids.